The clone carrying this T cell receptor (beta chain) has just one count. The antigen is not known. TCRdb independently ran MiXCR on the RT-PCR reads; one entry per CDR3 protein. The data contain around 480,000 distinct CDR3 sequences, approximately 17% of them singletons. These data come from a study of response to subunit inactivated influenza vaccine. Overall study results and limits: The authors put forward the suggestion that each seasonal influenza vaccination may bring in only a limited number of new T cells.

Trimming at V came to 6 bases and at J to 3 bases, leaving 12 bases not matched to a gene. CDR1 and CDR2 (germline): MNHNS, SASEGT. There are 16 residues in the CDR3. Sequencing was performed on CD4+ T cells sorted from PBMCs, taken less than 25 months after vaccination. V gene TRBV6-1 combines with J gene TRBJ2-7; 9 nucleotides agree with TRBD1. The sequence came from a man in his fifties or sixties who received an inactivated influenza vaccine. The CDR3 DNA reads TGTGCCAGCAGCACAGACACGGGACAGGGACTCTACGAGCAGTACTTC. Translating gives CASSTDTGQGLYEQYF.